These 32 T cell receptor beta chains were all obtained from the same sample, sequenced in a study of molecular identifiers for immune sequencing clone quantification. TCRdb reanalysed the PCR reads using MiXCR and keeps one entry per CDR3 protein. The top ten hold 2% to 2.5% of the sample, which has 5,500 or so distinct CDR3 sequences, roughly 15% seen once. Sequenced input: naive CD8+ T cells from blood, with Jurkat cell RNA spiked in. Subset denoted: FACS-sorted CD8+CD4-CCR7+CD45RA+ naive T cells. The receptors stem from a human donor in good health. Some libraries in this study had Jurkat cell RNA spiked in.

By its share, this clonotype is medium-sized. This chain joins TRBV20-1 and TRBJ2-3, with D tentatively TRBD1 (6 bases). V gave up 6 bases and J gave up 2 bases, with 24 bases separating them. The germline V gene encodes CDR1 DFQATT and CDR2 SNEGSKA (reference sequence). CDR3 length equals 17 residues. The CDR3 spells CSAPGLNRAIYTDTQYF. DNA for the CDR3: TGCAGTGCCCCAGGATTGAACAGGGCCATATACACAGATACGCAGTATTTT.

This clonotype has at least ten counts. The chain is built from TRBV5-4 and TRBJ1-1; tentative D call: TRBD1 (5 bases). Germline-derived CDR1 and CDR2 are SGHNT and YYREEE (reference sequence). The germline V and J ends were trimmed by 3 bases and 7 bases, with 13 bases remaining between them. The CDR3 length is 13 residues. The CDR3 DNA follows: TGTGCCAGCAGCTCCCCCTCCGGGGGTGAAGCTTTCTTT. Protein sequence: CASSSPSGGEAFF. The entire variable domain, with the rest obtained from reference TRBV5-4 and TRBJ1-1, is as follows: ETGVTQSPTHLIKTRGQQVTLRCSSQSGHNTVSWYQQALGQGPQFIFQYYREEENGRGNFPPRFSGLQFPNYSSELNVNALELDDSALYLCASSSPSGGEAFFGQGTRLTVV.

This clonotype is medium-sized (0.01 to 0.1%) in the sample. The rearrangement links TRBV27 to TRBJ1-5; D not resolved. This CDR3 comprises 14 residues. Germline V gene sequence: CDR1 MNHEY, CDR2 SMNVEV (reference sequence). Trimming shortened V by 8 bases and J by 3 bases, and 14 bases separated the two germline ends. The CDR3 is CASPMGSNNQPQHF. CDR3 DNA sequence: TGTGCCAGCCCTATGGGCAGTAACAATCAGCCCCAGCATTTT.

For this clonotype: This sequence may be a read error, since a much larger clone differs from it by one base. The V call is TRBV10-3, the J call TRBJ2-7; D uncertain. CDR1 ENHRY and CDR2 SYGVKD come from the germline V gene. The CDR3 contains 11 residues. Trimming shortened V by 2 bases and J by 7 bases, and 6 bases separated the two germline ends. The CDR3 protein is CAISEPGEQYF. For the CDR3, the DNA is TGTGCCATCAGTGAGCCTGGGGAGCAGTACTTC.

Sample share makes this clonotype medium-sized (0.01 to 0.1%). The chain uses TRBV14 and TRBJ2-7; D not certain. The V end lost 4 bases, the J end lost 1 base, and 8 bases lay between the germline ends. CDR1 SGHDN and CDR2 FVKESK come from the germline V gene. The CDR3 covers 13 residues. The CDR3 protein is CASSLPGSYEQYF. The DNA of the CDR3 is TGTGCCAGCAGCCTGCCTGGGTCCTACGAGCAGTACTTC. The entire variable domain, with the rest obtained from reference TRBV14 and TRBJ2-7, is as follows: EAGVTQFPSHSVIEKGQTVTLRCDPISGHDNLYWYRRVMGKEIKFLLHFVKESKQDESGMPNNRFLAERTGGTYSTLKVQPAELEDSGVYFCASSLPGSYEQYFGPGTRLTVT.

By sample fraction, this clonotype is medium-sized. V and J are TRBV9 and TRBJ2-3, with TRBD2 matching 11 bases. Per the germline V gene, CDR1 is SGDLS and CDR2 is YYNGEE. This CDR3 spans 16 amino acids. Unmatched junction bases numbered 6, after V lost 5 bases and J lost 1 base. The CDR3, as DNA: TGTGCCAGCAGTACCCTAGCGGGAGGAGGCACAGATACGCAGTATTTT. Translated, it gives CASSTLAGGGTDTQYF.

The chain employs TRBV4-3 and TRBJ2-7; D possibly corresponds to TRBD1 (5 bases). The ends were cut back, 0 bases at V and 0 bases at J, with 12 bases in the middle. CDR1 is LGHNA and CDR2 is YSLEER in the germline V gene. The CDR3 is made up of 16 amino acids. CDR3 in DNA: TGCGCCAGCAGCCAAGATGTCGGACATAGCTCCTACGAGCAGTACTTC. As protein: CASSQDVGHSSYEQYF.

This clonotype is labeled as medium-sized (0.01 to 0.1%). The CDR3, as DNA: TGTGCCAGCAGCGAAGGGCACTCGGGGGGCAATCAGCCCCAGCATTTT. This translates into CASSEGHSGGNQPQHF. The V gene is TRBV9, the J gene TRBJ1-5; TRBD1 is a possible D gene (5 bases). The CDR3 is 16 amino acids. Per the germline V gene, CDR1 is SGDLS and CDR2 is YYNGEE. V lost 3 bases and J 2 bases, leaving 15 bases between the germline ends.

In its sample, this clonotype ranks as medium-sized. The gene calls are TRBV13 and TRBJ2-7; 9 bases agree with TRBD1. Germline lookup yields CDR1 PRHDT and CDR2 FYEKMQ (reference sequence). Germline trimming cut 2 bases from V and 2 bases from J; bases unmatched to any gene: 4. The CDR3 has 15 residues. The CDR3 region is CASSLSGTGPYEQYF. The CDR3 bases are TGTGCCAGCAGCTTATCCGGGACAGGGCCCTACGAGCAGTACTTC.

Within the sample, this clonotype is medium-sized. The rearrangement uses TRBV2 and TRBJ2-3, with TRBD2 matching 11 bases. The V segment lost 7 bases and the J segment 6 bases; nucleotides outside the gene matches: 9. This CDR3 is built from 15 residues. Germline V gene sequence: CDR1 SNHLY, CDR2 FYNNEI. This CDR3 is CASTSVAGGRDTQYF. The CDR3, as DNA: TGTGCCAGCACGTCGGTAGCGGGAGGGAGGGATACGCAGTATTTT.

In its sample, this clonotype ranks as medium-sized. CDR3 DNA: TGTGCCAGCTCCCTTCTCGCAGCTTCAGATACGCAGTATTTT. This sequence encodes CASSLLAASDTQYF. This chain uses TRBV18 with TRBJ2-3; D remains ambiguous. CDR1 is KGHSH, CDR2 LQKENI, per germline. V lost 6 bases to trimming and J lost 4 bases, with 14 bases between them. The length of the CDR3 is 14 residues.

This clonotype is categorized as medium-sized (0.01 to 0.1%). The V gene is TRBV4-3, the J gene TRBJ2-1; the D gene is possibly TRBD2 (5 bases). CDR1 LGHNA and CDR2 YSLEER come from the germline V gene. CDR3 length equals 15 residues. V was trimmed by 1 base and J by 7 bases, leaving 14 bases between them. CDR3 protein: CASSQVRGSGNEQFF. The CDR3 DNA is TGCGCCAGCAGCCAAGTCCGAGGTTCGGGGAATGAGCAGTTCTTC.

On this clonotype: This sequence may be a read error, since a much larger clone differs from it by one base. The chain carries TRBV12-3 or TRBV12-4 and TRBJ1-1, with a possible D match to TRBD1 (6 bases). V shed 3 bases and J shed 11 bases, with 13 bases lying between them. The length of the CDR3 is 12 residues. The CDR3 nucleotides are TGTGCCAGCAGTTTTGGGGGCTGGGATGCTTTCTTT. Translation: CASSFGGWDAFF.

This clonotype is medium-sized (0.01 to 0.1%) in the sample. The chain is built from TRBV20-1 and TRBJ2-5; 7 bases are a match to TRBD1. This CDR3 is 15 amino acids long. Germline assignment: CDR1 DFQATT and CDR2 SNEGSKA (reference sequence). The J segment lost 3 bases and the V segment lost 4 bases, leaving 11 bases of the junction unmatched. CDR3 loop: CSATRQGKKKETQYF. Written as DNA, the CDR3 is TGCAGTGCTACTCGACAGGGCAAGAAAAAAGAGACCCAGTACTTC.

This clonotype was recorded only once. Being one base from a much bigger clone, this may be a read error. The chain carries TRBV9 and TRBJ2-7, with D perhaps being TRBD1 or TRBD2 (5 bases each). Germline loops: CDR1 SGDLS, CDR2 YYNGEE. This CDR3 region has 15 residues. Trimming cost V 7 bases and J 3 bases, with 20 bases left between them. In DNA form, the CDR3 reads TGTGCCAGCGGCGGCCGGGACGCACCAAACTACGAGCAGTACTTC. Translated, it gives CASGGRDAPNYEQYF.

By sample fraction, this clonotype is medium-sized (0.01 to 0.1%). The chain is built from TRBV2 and TRBJ2-5; no firm D call. With 1 base removed from V and 2 bases from J, the gap between germline ends came to 5 bases. Germline values: CDR1 SNHLY, CDR2 FYNNEI. The CDR3 contains 13 residues. The CDR3 is CASSEVVQETQYF. The DNA of the CDR3 is TGTGCCAGCAGTGAAGTAGTACAAGAGACCCAGTACTTC.

This clonotype qualifies as medium-sized. The chain employs TRBV6-2 or TRBV6-3 and TRBJ2-7; D remains unclear. CDR3 size: 15 residues. Per the germline V gene, CDR1 is MNHEY and CDR2 is SVGEGT. V shed 0 bases and J shed 4 bases, with 13 bases lying between them. CDR3 residues: CASSYSDLAIYEQYF. The DNA of the CDR3 is TGTGCCAGCAGTTACTCGGACCTGGCGATATACGAGCAGTACTTC.

By proportion, this clonotype is medium-sized. The chain employs TRBV6-2 or TRBV6-3 and TRBJ1-1, with D maybe TRBD1 (5 bases). The CDR3 loop spans 13 amino acids. V was shortened by 6 bases and J by 1 base, with 9 bases between the two germline ends. Looked up from germline, CDR1 is MNHEY and CDR2 is SVGEGT. In DNA, the CDR3 is TGTGCCAGCAGGCCCGACAGGAACACTGAAGCTTTCTTT. This sequence encodes CASRPDRNTEAFF.

The rearrangement joins TRBV6-5 to TRBJ1-1; unclear D gene. The CDR3 is 14 amino acids. Germline lookup yields CDR1 MNHEY and CDR2 SVGAGI. The V end lost 6 bases, the J end lost 0 bases, and 11 bases lay between the germline ends. CDR3 sequence: CASSNGILNTEAFF. The CDR3 DNA reads as TGTGCCAGCAGCAACGGCATTCTGAACACTGAAGCTTTCTTT.

This clonotype has a handful of counts. The chain combines TRBV7-6 with TRBJ1-6; no definite D call. This CDR3 has 12 residues. Between the trimmed V and J ends, which lost 5 bases and 6 bases, there was a span of 5 bases. In germline, CDR1 is SGHVS, CDR2 FNYEAQ. CDR3 coding DNA: TGTGCCAGCAGCACCCGTAATTCACCCCTCCACTTT. Protein product: CASSTRNSPLHF.

This clonotype has a count of ten or more. V is TRBV12-3 or TRBV12-4 and J is TRBJ2-7; possible D gene TRBD2, 5 bases. CDR3 length equals 13 residues. V shed 5 bases and J shed 3 bases, with 11 bases lying between them. Here the CDR3 DNA reads TGTGCCAGCAGTGCAGCCGGACTCTACGAGCAGTACTTC. Translated: CASSAAGLYEQYF.

Concerning this clonotype: A much larger clone is a single base away; this may be a read error. The CDR3 protein is CSARVVQRLLSEQYF. DNA for the CDR3: TGCAGTGCTAGAGTAGTACAGCGCCTTCTTTCCGAGCAGTACTTC. This rearrangement joins TRBV20-1 to TRBJ2-7; D not certain. The CDR3 is 15 residues long. Trimming took 1 base from V and 6 from J, leaving 19 bases between them. Germline-derived CDR1 and CDR2 are DFQATT and SNEGSKA (reference sequence).

This clonotype is labeled as medium-sized. The chain employs TRBV20-1 and TRBJ1-5; D uncertain. Trimming pared 0 bases from V and 2 bases from J, leaving 14 bases between. Per the germline V gene, CDR1 is DFQATT and CDR2 is SNEGSKA (reference sequence). The CDR3 loop spans 16 amino acids. CDR3 region: CSARDPGQEGNQPQHF. In DNA form, the CDR3 reads TGCAGTGCTAGAGATCCTGGGCAGGAGGGCAATCAGCCCCAGCATTTT.

This clonotype is medium-sized by share. The chain is built from TRBV7-9 and TRBJ1-5; the D gene is possibly TRBD1 (5 bases). CDR1 SEHNR and CDR2 FQNEAQ come from the germline V gene (reference sequence). The CDR3 loop spans 13 amino acids. Trimming shortened V by 5 bases and J by 5 bases, and 10 bases separated the two germline ends. CDR3 loop: CASSADSYQPQHF. The CDR3 DNA reads as TGTGCCAGCAGCGCCGACAGCTATCAGCCCCAGCATTTT. The full variable domain, completed using reference TRBV7-9 and TRBJ1-5, is DTGVSQNPRHKITKRGQNVTFRCDPISEHNRLYWYRQTLGQGPEFLTYFQNEAQLEKSRLLSDRFSAERPKGSFSTLEIQRTEQGDSAMYLCASSADSYQPQHFGDGTRLSIL.

This clonotype was observed many times. The J gene is TRBJ2-3, the V gene TRBV4-3; TRBD2 is a possible D gene (5 bases). CDR1 LGHNA and CDR2 YSLEER come from the germline V gene. This CDR3 has 17 amino acids. The V and J ends lost 1 base and 3 bases respectively, with 17 bases between them. CDR3 coding DNA: TGCGCCAGCAGCCAAGTAGAGGGAGAGATAAGGACAGATACGCAGTATTTT. Amino acid sequence: CASSQVEGEIRTDTQYF.

By proportion, this clonotype is medium-sized. The chain recombines TRBV11-2 with TRBJ2-5, with 7 bases lining up with TRBD1. The J segment lost 4 bases and the V segment lost 3 bases, leaving 8 bases of the junction unmatched. In germline, CDR1 is SGHAT, CDR2 FQNNGV. The CDR3 is 15 amino acids. DNA of the CDR3: TGTGCCAGCAGCTTCCTGACAGGGTCTGGAGAGACCCAGTACTTC. It translates to CASSFLTGSGETQYF.

This clonotype counts as medium-sized (0.01 to 0.1%). The chain recombines TRBV28 with TRBJ2-7; possibly TRBD2 for D (6 bases). Germline CDR1 and CDR2: MDHEN and SYDVKM. The CDR3 has 18 amino acids. V was trimmed by 1 base and J by 7 bases, leaving 26 bases between them. CDR3 protein: CASSLYTQSGVEYWEQYF. DNA for the CDR3: TGTGCCAGCAGTTTATACACCCAGTCGGGGGTGGAGTATTGGGAGCAGTACTTC.

This clonotype is judged medium-sized. J is TRBJ1-5 and V is TRBV19; D unresolved. CDR3 length: 13 amino acids. V lost 3 bases, J lost 3 bases, and 6 bases lay in between. Germline-derived CDR1 and CDR2 are LNHDA and SQIVND (reference sequence). The CDR3, as DNA: TGTGCCAGTAGTATTGAAATCAATCAGCCCCAGCATTTT. Its protein is CASSIEINQPQHF.

This clonotype is labeled as medium-sized. The V and J genes are TRBV30 and TRBJ2-7; either TRBD1 or TRBD2 may supply D (5 bases each). This CDR3 spans 13 amino acids. V lost 0 bases, J lost 7 bases, and 13 bases lay in between. Germline V gene lookup returns CDR1 GTSNPN and CDR2 SVGIG (reference sequence). CDR3 in amino acids: CAWSVDGGDEQYF. The CDR3, as DNA: TGTGCCTGGAGTGTCGATGGGGGTGATGAGCAGTACTTC. The whole variable domain, remainder taken from reference TRBV30 and TRBJ2-7, is SQTIHQWPATLVQPVGSPLSLECTVEGTSNPNLYWYRQAAGRGLQLLFYSVGIGQISSEVPQNLSASRPQDRQFILSSKKLLLSDSGFYLCAWSVDGGDEQYFGPGTRLTVT.

In its sample, this clonotype is medium-sized. This chain joins TRBV27 and TRBJ2-1; either TRBD1 or TRBD2 may fit D (5 bases each). Germline V gene data show CDR1 as MNHEY and CDR2 as SMNVEV (reference sequence). Trimming stripped 0 bases from V and 9 bases from J, with 21 bases between. This CDR3 is built from 17 residues. The CDR3 sequence: CASSLSVFGGINVEQFF. CDR3 nucleotides: TGTGCCAGCAGTTTATCAGTTTTTGGGGGAATTAATGTTGAGCAGTTCTTC.

This clonotype is categorized as medium-sized. V is TRBV5-6 and J is TRBJ2-2; D is ambiguous. The CDR3 consists of 14 residues. The germline gives CDR1 SGHDT, CDR2 YYEEEE. Trimming left V 0 bases short and J 1 base short, with 4 bases between. CDR3 in DNA: TGTGCCAGCAGCTTGGCCCGGAACACCGGGGAGCTGTTTTTT. It yields the protein CASSLARNTGELFF.

By its share, this clonotype is medium-sized. The V gene is TRBV4-1, the J gene TRBJ2-3, with D perhaps assigned TRBD1 or TRBD2 (6 bases each). Trimming cost V 2 bases and J 5 bases, with 20 bases left between them. Germline CDR1 is MGHRA and CDR2 is YSYEKL. The CDR3 contains 17 residues. CDR3 in amino acids: CASSQSHPPGAGDTQYF. The CDR3 DNA sequence: TGCGCCAGCAGCCAAAGCCATCCCCCGGGGGCGGGAGATACGCAGTATTTT.